The 21 T cell receptor beta chains presented below share a single source sample, sequenced in a study of T cell responses to AZD1222 COVID-19 vaccine. The protocol was immunoSEQ multiplex PCR, while the TCRdb copy is restricted to in-frame clones and leaves out a portion. The table has 110,000 to 150,000 clones, 93% seen once. Sample: peripheral blood, taken on day 0 of AZD1222 vaccination. Receptors originate from an adult in good health.

The genes are TRBV10-3 and TRBJ2-4, with TRBD1 identical over 8 bases. V trimming: 10 bases; J trimming: 6 bases; junction bases outside the gene matches: 8. The CDR3 loop spans 13 amino acids. Germline assignment: CDR1 ENHRY and CDR2 SYGVKD. The CDR3 DNA sequence: TGTGCCACCCAACAGGGGGGTTCAAACATTCAGTACTTC. Translation: CATQQGGSNIQYF.

The gene calls are TRBV6-1 and TRBJ1-1; D uncertain. CDR1 and CDR2 from the germline V gene are MNHNS and SASEGT. The CDR3 runs to 16 residues. The V end was cut by 3 bases, the J end by 1 base, with 15 bases between. The CDR3 is CASSDRGVGSNTEAFF. In DNA, the CDR3 is TGTGCCAGCAGTGACCGCGGGGTAGGGTCGAACACTGAAGCTTTCTTT.

This clone was seen more than once but under ten times. The J gene is TRBJ2-2, the V gene TRBV5-1; the D call may be TRBD1 or TRBD2 (6 bases each). Germline V gene sequence: CDR1 SGHRS, CDR2 YFSETQ. Trimming took off 0 bases at V and 5 bases at J, with 14 bases between the two ends. This CDR3 comprises 16 residues. CDR3 amino acids: CASSLASGARTGELFF. Here the CDR3 DNA reads TGCGCCAGCAGCTTGGCGTCGGGGGCGAGGACCGGGGAGCTGTTTTTT.

This clone was observed once. This chain joins TRBV9 and TRBJ1-1; D gene unclear. Germline assignment: CDR1 SGDLS and CDR2 YYNGEE. Trimming removed 0 bases from V and 8 bases from J, with 14 bases in between. The length of the CDR3 is 14 residues. CDR3 bases: TGTGCCAGCAGCGTAGTAACTACCGGTACAGAAGCTTTCTTT. Its protein product is CASSVVTTGTEAFF.

The chain uses TRBV19 and TRBJ2-5; 9 nucleotides match TRBD1. Germline values: CDR1 LNHDA, CDR2 SQIVND (reference sequence). Unmatched junction bases numbered 8, after V lost 0 bases and J lost 0 bases. This CDR3 is 18 amino acids long. CDR3 residues: CASSIDAGQGAYQETQYF. The CDR3 DNA reads TGTGCCAGTAGTATAGATGCGGGACAGGGAGCTTACCAAGAGACCCAGTACTTC.

CDR3 sequence: CAIRPRTGTLDNSPLHF. For the CDR3, the DNA is TGTGCCATCAGACCTCGGACAGGGACCCTTGATAATTCACCCCTCCACTTT. The J gene is TRBJ1-6, the V gene TRBV10-3; 8 bases are shared with TRBD1. The germline V gene has CDR1 ENHRY and CDR2 SYGVKD. This CDR3 region has 17 residues. Germline trimming cut 6 bases from V and 5 bases from J; bases unmatched to any gene: 12.

Here the CDR3 reads CASSWDRAETQYF. CDR3 nucleotides: TGTGCCAGCAGTTGGGACAGGGCAGAGACCCAGTACTTC. The V gene is TRBV5-4, the J gene TRBJ2-5; 9 bases line up with TRBD1. The CDR3 extends over 13 amino acids. Germline V gene sequence: CDR1 SGHNT, CDR2 YYREEE (reference sequence). The junction had 3 bases not matched to a gene; V was cut back by 5 bases and J by 4 bases.

The chain links TRBV7-6 to TRBJ2-2, with 7 bases that match TRBD2. Germline CDR1 is SGHVS and CDR2 is FNYEAQ. The CDR3 spans 15 residues. With 5 bases clipped from V and 1 base from J, the junction kept 4 bases outside the gene matches. CDR3 region: CASSRSGENTGELFF. In DNA form, the CDR3 reads TGTGCCAGCAGCCGCAGCGGGGAGAACACCGGGGAGCTGTTTTTT.

The V call is TRBV19, the J call TRBJ1-1; 10 bases agree with TRBD1. Unmatched junction bases numbered 5, after V lost 9 bases and J lost 7 bases. Germline values: CDR1 LNHDA, CDR2 SQIVND (reference sequence). This CDR3 has 12 residues. The CDR3 reads CASGTGVLEAFF. In DNA form, the CDR3 reads TGTGCCAGCGGGACAGGGGTCCTTGAAGCTTTCTTT.

The genes are TRBV28 and TRBJ1-4, with D perhaps matching TRBD1 (5 bases). CDR3 length: 14 residues. CDR1 is MDHEN and CDR2 is SYDVKM in the germline V gene. V lost 3 bases, J lost 7 bases, and 12 bases lay in between. CDR3 protein: CASSLGQMSEKLFF. CDR3 coding DNA: TGTGCCAGCAGTTTGGGGCAGATGAGTGAAAAACTGTTTTTT.

The chain recombines TRBV24-1 with TRBJ2-2; D remains ambiguous. The V gene's germline CDR1 is KGHDR and CDR2 SFDVKD. The CDR3 loop spans 13 amino acids. V lost 10 bases, J lost 0 bases, and 8 bases lay in between. The CDR3 DNA reads TGTGCCACGCAGAATTCGAACACCGGGGAGCTGTTTTTT. This codes for CATQNSNTGELFF.

The chain combines TRBV19 with TRBJ1-1, with D unresolved. CDR3 length: 15 residues. Trimming left V 5 bases short and J 0 bases short, with 13 bases between. The germline V gene has CDR1 LNHDA and CDR2 SQIVND (reference sequence). CDR3: CASSESRRLNTEAFF. CDR3 bases: TGTGCCAGTAGTGAGAGCAGGCGCCTGAACACTGAAGCTTTCTTT.

The chain combines TRBV5-1 with TRBJ1-2, with D possibly TRBD1 on 6 matching bases. Germline V gene sequence: CDR1 SGHRS, CDR2 YFSETQ. The CDR3 runs to 12 residues. The V end lost 4 bases, the J end lost 6 bases, and 10 bases lay between the germline ends. CDR3 bases: TGCGCCAGCAGCCCACAGGGCGATGGCTACACCTTC. Translating it yields CASSPQGDGYTF.

V is TRBV2 and J is TRBJ1-2; the match to TRBD1 covers 10 bases. The CDR3 covers 13 residues. V was pared by 6 bases and J by 8 bases, with 6 bases of the junction left unmatched. Germline-derived CDR1 and CDR2 are SNHLY and FYNNEI. The CDR3 protein is CASRETGGEGYTF. The CDR3 region has the DNA TGTGCCAGCAGAGAGACAGGGGGCGAGGGCTACACCTTC.

The rearrangement joins TRBV5-4 to TRBJ1-6; 7 bases match TRBD1. This CDR3 comprises 15 residues. Unmatched junction bases numbered 5, after V lost 1 base and J lost 7 bases. CDR1 SGHNT and CDR2 YYREEE come from the germline V gene (reference sequence). The CDR3 sequence is CASSLSTGENSPLHF. The DNA of the CDR3 is TGTGCCAGCAGCTTGAGTACAGGGGAGAATTCACCCCTCCACTTT.

J is TRBJ1-1 and V is TRBV10-3; D is unresolved. Germline V gene lookup returns CDR1 ENHRY and CDR2 SYGVKD. V lost 8 bases and J lost 0, with 10 bases in between. This CDR3 is 13 amino acids long. The CDR3 region has the DNA TGTGCCATCCCTGACGGCATGAACACTGAAGCTTTCTTT. Its protein product is CAIPDGMNTEAFF.

The V call is TRBV5-4, the J call TRBJ1-2; the D is unclear. With 2 bases removed from V and 8 bases from J, the gap between germline ends came to 13 bases. The germline V gene has CDR1 SGHNT and CDR2 YYREEE (reference sequence). The length of the CDR3 is 13 residues. CDR3 in amino acids: CASSFSAGVGYTF. CDR3 nucleotide sequence: TGTGCCAGCAGCTTCTCGGCCGGGGTGGGCTACACCTTC.

V and J are TRBV27 and TRBJ2-1; 13 nucleotides line up with TRBD2. CDR1 MNHEY and CDR2 SMNVEV come from the germline V gene (reference sequence). Trimming cost V 5 bases and J 8 bases; bases outside gene matches: 9. The length of the CDR3 is 16 residues. The CDR3 loop is CASSLYTSGRGHEQFF. For the CDR3, the DNA is TGTGCCAGCAGTCTATACACTAGCGGGAGGGGTCATGAGCAGTTCTTC.

The chain joins TRBV5-6 to TRBJ2-2; the match to TRBD2 covers 15 bases. Trimming at V came to 4 bases and at J to 5 bases, leaving 12 bases not matched to a gene. The CDR3 has 19 residues. CDR1 and CDR2 (germline): SGHDT, YYEEEE. The CDR3, as DNA: TGTGCCAGCAGCACCCCGGGACTAGCGGGAGGTCCTGGGACCGGGGAGCTGTTTTTT. Residues: CASSTPGLAGGPGTGELFF.

The chain uses TRBV30 and TRBJ2-3; perhaps TRBD2 as D (6 bases). The CDR3 loop spans 16 amino acids. Trimming cost V 2 bases and J 4 bases, with 19 bases left between them. Germline V gene sequence: CDR1 GTSNPN, CDR2 SVGIG (reference sequence). CDR3 sequence reads: CAWSPPGTFSSDTQYF. The CDR3 DNA follows: TGTGCCTGGAGTCCCCCCGGGACTTTCTCATCAGATACGCAGTATTTT.

The rearrangement joins TRBV11-2 to TRBJ2-1; tentatively, D is TRBD1 (6 bases). CDR1 is SGHAT, CDR2 FQNNGV, per germline. The CDR3 is 14 residues long. Deletions cut 0 bases from V and 4 bases from J, with 7 bases between. This CDR3 is CASSLEGAYNEQFF. DNA of the CDR3: TGTGCCAGCAGCTTAGAGGGGGCATACAATGAGCAGTTCTTC.